The clone carrying this T cell receptor beta chain has a handful of counts. CDR1 and CDR2 from the germline V gene are DFQATT and SNEGSKA (reference sequence). The J segment lost 0 bases and the V segment lost 6 bases, leaving 4 bases of the junction unmatched. This CDR3 contains 13 residues. This record belongs to a study of T cell repertoires in cytomegalovirus infection. TCRdb redid the calling of the reads with MiXCR, one entry per CDR3 protein. Among approximately 170,000 distinct CDR3 sequences listed, 17% were seen once. What was sequenced was CD8+ T cells from PBMCs. The J gene is TRBJ2-7, the V gene TRBV20-1, with 8 bases fitting TRBD2. This receptor was taken from a human donor in good health (CMV status not recorded). Some clones in this sample may be carry-over from other donors' samples. The CDR3 sequence: CSAYSGSSYEQYF. The CDR3, as DNA: TGCAGTGCCTACAGCGGGAGCTCCTACGAGCAGTACTTC.